One sample yielded the 16 T cell receptor beta chains listed below, sequenced in a study of PD-1 blockade in classical Hodgkin lymphoma. Using immunoSEQ multiplex PCR, the repertoire was profiled, and TCRdb retains in-frame clones only, with some absent. Counted here are more than 50,000 clones, around 91% occurring once; the ten biggest clones make up over 14%. Patients all relapsed after autologous stem cell transplantation, and there was variation in brentuximab vedotin exposure. This specimen was peripheral blood mononuclear cells (PBMCs), taken at baseline. The receptors come from a human donor with classical Hodgkin lymphoma.

The V call is TRBV6-5, the J call TRBJ1-1; D is possibly TRBD1 (5 bases). V lost 11 bases and J lost 1, with 14 bases in between. Germline assignment: CDR1 MNHEY and CDR2 SVGAGI. The CDR3 is made up of 13 amino acids. The CDR3 sequence: CAAVGTPNTEAFF. The CDR3 DNA follows: TGTGCCGCGGTGGGGACCCCGAACACTGAAGCTTTCTTT.

The rearrangement uses TRBV15 and TRBJ2-3; D unresolved. The CDR3 has 15 residues. V gave up 2 bases and J gave up 4 bases, with 13 bases separating them. Germline V lookup: CDR1 LNHNV, CDR2 YYDKDF (reference sequence). In DNA form, the CDR3 reads TGTGCCACCAGCAGACTCCTGGGATTGGCAGATACGCAGTATTTT. It encodes CATSRLLGLADTQYF.

This chain joins TRBV10-3 and TRBJ2-1; perhaps TRBD2 as D (6 bases). CDR1 is ENHRY and CDR2 is SYGVKD in the germline V gene. Trimming took off 8 bases at V and 2 bases at J, with 19 bases between the two ends. CDR3 length equals 16 residues. In nucleotides, the CDR3 is TGTGCCATCGTAAGTACCGGGAGTCCACCCTACAATGAGCAGTTCTTC. It codes for CAIVSTGSPPYNEQFF.

The chain combines TRBV5-6 with TRBJ1-1, with D maybe TRBD1 (5 bases). Trimming removed 1 base at V and 11 bases at J, with 12 bases between. The germline gives CDR1 SGHDT, CDR2 YYEEEE. There are 12 residues in the CDR3. As DNA, the CDR3 is TGTGCCAGCAGCTTGACAACAGGATGGGCTTTCTTT. It is translated as CASSLTTGWAFF. Supplemented by reference TRBV5-6 and TRBJ1-1, the full variable domain reads DAGVTQSPTHLIKTRGQQVTLRCSPKSGHDTVSWYQQALGQGPQFIFQYYEEEERQRGNFPDRFSGHQFPNYSSELNVNALLLGDSALYLCASSLTTGWAFFGQGTRLTVV.

The CDR3 nucleotides are TGTGCCAGCAGTGGACTAGCGGGCGGAGTGGAGACCCAGTACTTC. It specifies CASSGLAGGVETQYF. The chain uses TRBV6-1 and TRBJ2-5; 10 bases align to TRBD2. Looked up from germline, CDR1 is MNHNS and CDR2 is SASEGT. After removal of 4 bases from V and 5 bases from J, the junction contained 7 bases not matched to a gene. The CDR3 sequence is 15 residues long.

This clone was detected once. The J gene is TRBJ1-2, the V gene TRBV29-1, with TRBD1 matching 7 bases. Germline V CDR1 and CDR2: SQVTM, ANQGSEA. There are 13 residues in the CDR3. J gave up 0 bases and V 6 bases, and 4 bases lay outside the gene matches. CDR3: CSVVQGANYGYTF. CDR3 DNA: TGCAGCGTCGTTCAGGGGGCTAACTATGGCTACACCTTC.

This sequence joins TRBV5-1 and TRBJ1-6; 9 positions agree with TRBD1. Germline CDR1 SGHRS, CDR2 YFSETQ. This CDR3 region has 17 residues. Trimming at V came to 5 bases and at J to 1 base, leaving 7 bases not matched to a gene. In DNA, the CDR3 is TGCGCCAGCAGACAGGGGGCGAAGGTATCCTATAATTCACCCCTCCACTTT. As protein: CASRQGAKVSYNSPLHF. The full variable domain, with the rest looked up from reference TRBV5-1 and TRBJ1-6, is KAGVTQTPRYLIKTRGQQVTLSCSPISGHRSVSWYQQTPGQGLQFLFEYFSETQRNKGNFPGRFSGRQFSNSRSEMNVSTLELGDSALYLCASRQGAKVSYNSPLHFGNGTRLTVT.

V gene TRBV7-9 combines with J gene TRBJ2-5; 10 bases map to TRBD2. The CDR3 runs to 17 residues. Germline CDR1 is SEHNR and CDR2 is FQNEAQ (reference sequence). Trimming removed 5 bases from V and 7 bases from J; junction bases left unmatched: 16. CDR3 residues: CASSPRGASGGGVTQYF. In DNA form, the CDR3 reads TGTGCCAGCAGCCCCCGAGGGGCTAGCGGGGGCGGGGTGACCCAGTACTTC.

This chain connects TRBV2 to TRBJ2-7; possible D gene TRBD2, 7 bases. Germline CDR1 SNHLY, CDR2 FYNNEI. Trimming removed 3 bases at V and 5 bases at J, with 11 bases between. This CDR3 has 13 amino acids. Written as DNA, the CDR3 is TGTGCCAGCAGTGACGGGGGGCTCCACGAGCAGTACTTC. Amino acid sequence: CASSDGGLHEQYF.

The V and J genes are TRBV7-6 and TRBJ2-1; 8 positions agree with TRBD2. Unmatched junction bases numbered 7, after V lost 0 bases and J lost 6 bases. Germline lookup yields CDR1 SGHVS and CDR2 FNYEAQ. This CDR3 is 16 amino acids long. The CDR3 DNA reads as TGTGCCAGCAGCTTAGCGGCGGGGGGCCAAGGCAATGAGCAGTTCTTC. Its translation is CASSLAAGGQGNEQFF.

V is TRBV2 and J is TRBJ1-5, with D unclear. The CDR3 loop spans 14 amino acids. The V gene's germline CDR1 is SNHLY and CDR2 FYNNEI. V lost 8 bases to trimming and J lost 1 base, with 12 bases between them. In DNA, the CDR3 is TGTGCCAGCTCGAGTGGTCTGAGCAATCAGCCCCAGCATTTT. Amino acid sequence: CASSSGLSNQPQHF.

The chain recombines TRBV2 with TRBJ2-7; D not resolved. Per the germline V gene, CDR1 is SNHLY and CDR2 is FYNNEI. Trimming removed 7 bases at V and 7 bases at J, with 8 bases between. The CDR3 runs 10 residues. For the CDR3, the DNA is TGTGCCAGCACAGCCCTGGAGCAGTACTTC. Translated, it gives CASTALEQYF. Full variable domain (rest looked up from reference TRBV2 and TRBJ2-7): EPEVTQTPSHQVTQMGQEVILRCVPISNHLYFYWYRQILGQKVEFLVSFYNNEISEKSEIFDDQFSVERPDGSNFTLKIRSTKLEDSAMYFCASTALEQYFGPGTRLTVT.

The V call is TRBV7-9, the J call TRBJ2-7, with D uncertain. CDR3 size: 11 residues. Germline CDR1 is SEHNR and CDR2 is FQNEAQ (reference sequence). Trimming cost V 5 bases and J 3 bases, with 5 bases left between them. The CDR3 spells CASSLSYEQYF. Written as DNA, the CDR3 is TGTGCCAGCAGCCTGAGCTACGAGCAGTACTTC.

Comments on this clone: This likely comes from a read error, as the CDR3 has no conserved phenylalanine or tryptophan at its end. The limits of the CDR3 on the DNA are not certain, so only TCRdb's listed CDR3 is given. The chain carries TRBV6-1 and TRBJ1-1. Germline CDR1 is MNHNS and CDR2 is SASEGT. A total of 9 residues make up the CDR3, ends included. CDR3 amino acids: CASSERSPK.

This chain links TRBV13 with TRBJ1-4; perhaps TRBD1 as D (6 bases). The CDR3 has 14 residues. Looked up from germline, CDR1 is PRHDT and CDR2 is FYEKMQ (reference sequence). Between the trimmed V and J ends, which lost 4 bases and 5 bases, there was a span of 11 bases. The DNA of the CDR3 is TGTGCCAGCAGCTACAGGGCGCGAAATGAAAAACTGTTTTTT. It translates to CASSYRARNEKLFF.

The V gene is TRBV9, the J gene TRBJ2-1; D is tentatively TRBD1 or TRBD2 (5 bases each). The CDR3 sequence is 16 residues long. The germline CDR1 and CDR2 sequences are SGDLS and YYNGEE. V gave up 2 bases and J gave up 10 bases, with 22 bases separating them. The chain's CDR3 is CASSVGAGTLFGEQFF. As DNA, the CDR3 is TGTGCCAGCAGCGTGGGAGCCGGGACCCTATTTGGGGAGCAGTTCTTC.